Listed below are T cell receptor beta chains from one sample, sequenced in a study of blood T cell repertoires in COVID-19. Using immunoSEQ multiplex PCR, the repertoire was profiled, and TCRdb retains in-frame clones only, with some absent. The data show about 180,000 clones, with 75% to 90% seen just once and 5% to 8% held by the top ten. Sequencing was performed on PBMCs or T cells enriched from blood (not recorded which). These receptor sequences come from a man aged 40-49 years who had recovered from COVID-19. The CDR3 runs from the conserved cysteine through the conserved F or W. A D gene is named only where the DNA matches it firmly. Clone size, where shown, is once, few, many, or a class for clones that have expanded.

clone_size	d_call	v_call	cdr3_length	j_call	cdr3_aa	cdr3_nt
NA	TRBD1	TRBV4-2	16	TRBJ2-1	CASSLHQGAEGNEQFF	TGTGCCAGCAGCCTCCATCAGGGGGCGGAAGGCAATGAGCAGTTCTTC
few	NA	TRBV19	13	TRBJ2-7	CASSTGLSYEQYF	TGTGCCAGTAGTACGGGTTTATCCTACGAGCAGTACTTC
NA	NA	TRBV28	12	TRBJ2-3	CASNQGTDTQYF	TGTGCCAGCAATCAGGGCACAGATACGCAGTATTTT
NA	NA	TRBV28	11	TRBJ1-1	CASTMTDRAFF	TGTGCCAGCACCATGACAGACCGAGCTTTCTTT
NA	NA	TRBV6-4	13	TRBJ2-1	CASSVEQGDEQFF	TGTGCCAGCAGTGTCGAACAGGGCGATGAGCAGTTCTTC
NA	NA	TRBV6-6	16	TRBJ1-6	CASSYPLTREESPLHF	TGTGCCAGCAGTTACCCGCTGACGCGGGAGGAGTCACCCCTCCACTTT
NA	NA	TRBV5-4	18	TRBJ2-1	CASTSMGASGGRSNEQFF	TGTGCCAGCACCTCGATGGGGGCTAGCGGTGGTCGGTCCAATGAGCAGTTCTTC
NA	NA	TRBV6-5	12	TRBJ1-2	CACAGRPYGYTF	TGTGCCTGCGCGGGACGGCCCTATGGCTACACCTTC
NA	TRBD1	TRBV2	14	TRBJ2-7	CASSEARTGGEQYF	TGTGCCAGCAGTGAAGCCCGGACAGGTGGCGAGCAGTACTTC
NA	TRBD1	TRBV6-5	13	TRBJ2-7	CASRGQVSDEQYF	TGTGCCAGCAGAGGACAGGTATCGGACGAGCAGTACTTC
NA	TRBD1	TRBV4-2	17	TRBJ1-4	CASSQLGTGEVNEKLFF	TGTGCCAGCAGCCAGCTAGGGACAGGGGAGGTTAATGAAAAACTGTTTTTT
NA	NA	TRBV18	14	TRBJ1-3	CASSPPLPGADIYF	TGTGCCAGCTCACCTCCTTTGCCAGGGGCGGACATATATTTT
once	NA	TRBV4-2	14	TRBJ2-5	CASSLGGSEETQYF	TGTGCCAGCAGTCTGGGGGGTAGCGAGGAGACCCAGTACTTC
few	NA	TRBV6-5	14	TRBJ1-2	CASSSGQTYYGYTF	TGTGCCAGCAGCTCCGGACAGACTTACTATGGCTACACCTTC
NA	NA	TRBV5-1	15	TRBJ2-1	CASSLSSNPTNEQFF	TGCGCCAGCAGCTTGAGCAGCAATCCGACTAATGAGCAGTTCTTC
NA	TRBD1	TRBV29-1	13	TRBJ1-2	CSVSGGVEYGYTF	TGCAGCGTTTCAGGGGGCGTAGAGTATGGCTACACCTTC
NA	TRBD1	TRBV28	13	TRBJ1-1	CASRRTGNTEAFF	TGTGCCAGCAGACGGACAGGAAACACTGAAGCTTTCTTT
NA	NA	TRBV10-2	11	TRBJ2-7	CASSDGDWEYF	TGCGCCAGCAGCGACGGGGATTGGGAGTACTTC
NA	NA	TRBV7-9	12	TRBJ1-2	CASSPTVYGYTF	TGTGCCAGCAGCCCGACAGTCTATGGCTACACCTTC
NA	NA	TRBV15	15	TRBJ1-2	CATSRDRPGEYGYTF	TGTGCCACCAGCAGAGATCGGCCAGGGGAATATGGCTACACCTTC
NA	TRBD1	TRBV6-5	13	TRBJ2-1	CASRDRGINEQFF	TGTGCCAGCAGGGACAGGGGGATTAATGAGCAGTTCTTC
NA	NA	TRBV10-1	17	TRBJ2-1	CASSRSEHLNSYNEQFF	TGCGCCAGCTCTCGTAGCGAGCACTTGAACTCCTACAATGAGCAGTTCTTC
NA	NA	TRBV7-8	12	TRBJ1-2	CASSPVTYGYTF	TGTGCCAGCAGCCCGGTAACCTATGGCTACACCTTC
once	NA	TRBV5-1	16	TRBJ2-5	CASSLVGGQTQETQYF	TGCGCCAGCAGCTTGGTCGGAGGACAGACTCAAGAGACCCAGTACTTC
few	NA	TRBV5-1	15	TRBJ1-2	CASSLGGRLNYGYTF	TGCGCCAGCAGCTTGGGAGGGCGGCTTAACTATGGCTACACCTTC
NA	NA	TRBV30	13	TRBJ1-2	CAWTGSSDYGYTF	TGTGCCTGGACTGGGAGTTCGGACTATGGCTACACCTTC
NA	NA	TRBV9	14	TRBJ1-2	CASSPTTEFYGYTF	TGTGCCAGCAGCCCGACGACGGAGTTCTATGGCTACACCTTC
NA	NA	TRBV30	16	TRBJ2-5	CAWSVFWWGPEETQYF	TGTGCCTGGAGTGTATTTTGGTGGGGGCCGGAGGAGACCCAGTACTTC
NA	NA	TRBV2	9	TRBJ1-1	CASGSRAFF	TGTGCCAGCGGTTCGAGAGCTTTCTTT
NA	TRBD1	TRBV5-1	15	TRBJ2-5	CASSLAGGNGETQYF	TGCGCCAGCAGCTTGGCAGGGGGTAATGGGGAGACCCAGTACTTC
NA	NA	TRBV10-3	14	TRBJ1-1	CAIKGTRGNTEAFF	TGTGCCATCAAAGGGACTAGAGGGAACACTGAAGCTTTCTTT
NA	NA	TRBV30	13	TRBJ1-2	CAWRGDKNYGYTF	TGTGCCTGGAGGGGGGACAAGAACTATGGCTACACCTTC
NA	NA	TRBV7-8	16	TRBJ2-1	CASSVTGTGLYNEQFF	TGTGCCAGCAGCGTAACGGGAACAGGGCTCTACAATGAGCAGTTCTTC
NA	NA	TRBV29-1	12	TRBJ1-1	CSVGAIGTEAFF	TGCAGCGTTGGGGCAATAGGAACTGAAGCTTTCTTT
NA	TRBD1	TRBV6-2/TRBV6-3	16	TRBJ1-2	CASSFRGRSGNYGYTF	TGTGCCAGCAGTTTTAGGGGGCGTAGCGGTAACTATGGCTACACCTTC
NA	TRBD2	TRBV19	15	TRBJ2-1	CASSMVLAGGNEQFF	TGTGCCAGTAGTATGGTTCTAGCGGGAGGAAATGAGCAGTTCTTC
NA	NA	TRBV12-5	13	TRBJ1-1	CASGTVMNTEAFF	TGTGCTAGTGGGACAGTAATGAACACTGAAGCTTTCTTT
NA	TRBD1	TRBV30	17	TRBJ1-5	CAWSVRVTGEGQQPQHF	TGTGCCTGGAGTGTACGGGTCACAGGGGAAGGGCAACAGCCCCAGCATTTT
NA	NA	TRBV5-1	16	TRBJ1-2	CASSLAGQASNYGYTF	TGCGCCAGCAGCTTGGCAGGGCAGGCGTCAAACTATGGCTACACCTTC
NA	TRBD1	TRBV9	13	TRBJ1-2	CASSVDDRDGYTF	TGTGCCAGCAGCGTAGACGACAGGGATGGCTACACCTTC
NA	NA	TRBV7-2	16	TRBJ2-2	CASSLDGMKNTGELFF	TGTGCCAGCAGCTTAGACGGGATGAAGAACACCGGGGAGCTGTTTTTT
NA	TRBD2	TRBV28	14	TRBJ2-7	CASSLGVGGDEQYF	TGTGCCAGCAGTTTGGGGGTCGGGGGGGACGAGCAGTACTTC
NA	TRBD2	TRBV4-1	17	TRBJ2-1	CASSQDGGRGTYNEQFF	TGCGCCAGCAGCCAAGACGGAGGGAGGGGAACCTACAATGAGCAGTTCTTC